The subject of this entry is one TCR beta chain. Its cognate antigen has yet to be identified. Looking up the germline V gene yields CDR1 SGHRS and CDR2 YFSETQ. CDR3 length: 15 amino acids, cysteine to phenylalanine. No DNA is listed. The record originates from a study of monozygotic twins with inflammatory bowel disease (dated by TCRdb to about 2019). About the full investigation: In total, approximately 28 monozygotic twin pairs made up the full study: 19 Danish pairs, all IBD-discordant, plus nine German pairs, of which four were IBD-concordant and five were IBD-discordant. Each individual had, on average, about 151 000 unique TCRalpha sequences and 181 000 unique TCRbeta sequences available for analysis. The search for disease-associated traits relied mainly on comparing IBD patients with their genetically identical healthy co-twins within discordant pairs.

A roughly 2.7 ml peripheral blood sample was drawn into PAXgene tubes per donor and stored at -80°C. Without T cell sorting, total RNA was isolated from whole blood using the PAXgene blood miRNA kit on an automated QIAcube. Peripheral blood from monozygotic twin pairs concordant or discordant for inflammatory bowel disease was subjected to deep TCRalpha and TCRbeta repertoire profiling with unique molecular barcoding. Smoking habits were recorded for all twin pairs, and individuals were classified as current, former or never smokers. Library preparation employed 5' RACE. For each TCR library, approximately 3,700 ng of total RNA was used. For each sample, cDNA synthesis was carried out in eight separate reactions using SMARTScribe reverse transcriptase. During cDNA synthesis, unique molecular identifiers containing a 6-nucleotide sample barcode were introduced by template switching. Amplification of TCRalpha and TCRbeta cDNA involved two nested PCRs of 16 and 9 cycles, and each PCR was followed by bead purification. Before amplification, the cDNA was treated with uracil DNA-glycosylase and purified using the QIAquick PCR purification kit. The second PCR was the step at which Illumina TruSeq-compatible adapters and sample-specific barcodes were added. TapeStation and Qubit were used to check library quality and concentration, and around 4.5 ng of each library went into the pool. Sequencing of pooled libraries was carried out on an Illumina HiSeq2500 single-index Rapid Run using 2 x 100 bp reads and custom sequencing primers. Per the source publication's procedure: UMI-based consensus assembly with MiGEC version 1.2.6 was used to correct PCR and sequencing errors. V(D)J alignment, clonotype assembly and CDR3 extraction were performed with MiXCR version 2.1.1. To normalise gene usage, clonotype sharing and MAIT/NKT TCR abundance, the top 1000, 10 000 and 20 000 clonotypes in each sample were analysed. Diversity was computed as the inverse Simpson index with the vegan R package after downsampling to 27 000 UMIs. Paired Mann-Whitney U tests were applied to discordant twin pairs, with Benjamini-Hochberg correction for multiple testing. After reprocessing by TCRdb, each CDR3 protein sequence is one entry, and no DNA is given. The V and J calls were determined by TCRdb, not by the authors. The table held for this sample gives around 380,000 distinct CDR3 sequences. The ten top clones hold 2% to 2.5% of the sample.

General conclusions and limits of the study: No single strong signal or clonotype linked to IBD turned up in the results, so the idea that one exists was not supported. Fewer clonotypes were shared with other individuals by IBD patients than by healthy twins, most markedly in patients showing signs of disease activity. TCRbeta repertoire diversity, by inverse Simpson index, was decreased in IBD patients compared with their healthy co-twins. Because patients were on differing immunosuppressive treatments, the repertoires may have picked up extra background noise and inter-individual variability. Repertoire similarity did not differ between concordant and discordant twins, possibly due to limited statistical power. Distinction between different T cell subtypes could not be achieved in the analysis.

This sequence was found in a human donor with ulcerative colitis or Crohn's disease, or a healthy co-twin of an affected twin (not recorded which). The sequencing input was blood. The sequence links TRBV5-1 to TRBJ2-5; with no DNA, the TCRdb D assignment of TRBD1 cannot be verified. The CDR3 sequence is CASSHRGGYQETQYF.